This T cell receptor (beta chain) is from a study of spatial heterogeneity in lung cancer (dated by TCRdb to the late 2010s). Looking at the study overall: Beta-chain transcripts were consistently detected in greater numbers than alpha-chain transcripts, which likely reflected higher beta-chain transcript abundance. Nonsynonymous mutation counts, determined by whole-exome sequencing of tumor tissue, were related to TCR repertoire features. In the raw uncorrected reads, each unique combination of TCR and UMI appeared more than ten times on average. At surgery, hundreds of tumor regions, roughly 63 matched nontumor lung samples and 56 PBMC samples were TCR-sequenced for both alpha and beta chains. In non-small cell lung cancer, the study made a quantitative comparison of TCR alpha and beta repertoires among multiple tumor regions, matched nontumor lung and blood.

This clonotype has ten or more counts. It has no known antigen specificity. There are no base qualities to consult, and no much larger clone falls within one base. Overall study outcomes, separate from this receptor: Ubiquitous expanded tumor TCRs showed up in blood more often at tumor resection than at routine follow-up. Confirming at a functional level the hypothesis that regional TCRs recognize regional mutations was considered to require additional single-cell paired TCR alpha and beta sequencing.

The library came from 5' RACE. TCRdb names NextSeq 500 as the instrument used. The TCR library protocol attached a unique molecular identifier to each TCR cDNA molecule to allow correction of PCR and sequencing errors. Processing in the source paper ran as follows. Decombinator tools were used for TCR identification, UMI-based error correction and CDR3 extraction. TCRs above a frequency of 2 per 1,000, corresponding to the top 1% of the tumor frequency distribution, were defined as expanded. Each repertoire was subsampled 100 times to 5,000 TCRs, after which Renyi diversity was computed with the R vegan package. CDR3 similarity networks were built from amino acid triplet string-kernel similarity, connecting CDR3s with pairwise similarity above 0.82. TCRdb's own reprocessing of the public reads used fastp at Q25 and MiXCR and kept productive beta chains. Each CDR3 protein appears once, grouped with its most common genes and DNA. These V and J calls rely on TCRdb rather than the paper's analysis. Present in this sample are 48,000 or so distinct CDR3 sequences, roughly 5% of which were seen just once. The leading ten clones occupy roughly 10% of the sample.

The time point label, as the study defines it: sample taken at primary tumor resection. TCR sequencing used whole RNA extracted from tumor and nontumor lung tissue, or from cryopreserved PBMC samples, without cell sorting. Donors were 72 patients with early-stage, untreated non-small cell lung cancer from the lung TRACERx cohort. Only patients with enough RNA available from two or more tumor regions were chosen for TCR sequencing. The CDR3 goes from the cysteine to the phenylalanine over 14 residues. CDR3 DNA only is kept here, 42 bases in frame from base 1. Per the germline V gene, KGHSH is the CDR1 and LQKENI is the CDR2. V is clipped by 3 bases and J by 2 bases, and the sequence between their germline boundaries is 11 bases long.

The sequencing used PBMCs, collected at surgery. The sequence derives from a male donor with early-stage non-small cell lung cancer. The rearrangement joined TRBV18 to TRBJ2-7; there is no confident call for the D gene. The CDR3 loop reads CASSPQDPTYEQYF. The base sequence is TGTGCCAGCTCACCGCAGGACCCTACCTACGAGCAGTACTTC.